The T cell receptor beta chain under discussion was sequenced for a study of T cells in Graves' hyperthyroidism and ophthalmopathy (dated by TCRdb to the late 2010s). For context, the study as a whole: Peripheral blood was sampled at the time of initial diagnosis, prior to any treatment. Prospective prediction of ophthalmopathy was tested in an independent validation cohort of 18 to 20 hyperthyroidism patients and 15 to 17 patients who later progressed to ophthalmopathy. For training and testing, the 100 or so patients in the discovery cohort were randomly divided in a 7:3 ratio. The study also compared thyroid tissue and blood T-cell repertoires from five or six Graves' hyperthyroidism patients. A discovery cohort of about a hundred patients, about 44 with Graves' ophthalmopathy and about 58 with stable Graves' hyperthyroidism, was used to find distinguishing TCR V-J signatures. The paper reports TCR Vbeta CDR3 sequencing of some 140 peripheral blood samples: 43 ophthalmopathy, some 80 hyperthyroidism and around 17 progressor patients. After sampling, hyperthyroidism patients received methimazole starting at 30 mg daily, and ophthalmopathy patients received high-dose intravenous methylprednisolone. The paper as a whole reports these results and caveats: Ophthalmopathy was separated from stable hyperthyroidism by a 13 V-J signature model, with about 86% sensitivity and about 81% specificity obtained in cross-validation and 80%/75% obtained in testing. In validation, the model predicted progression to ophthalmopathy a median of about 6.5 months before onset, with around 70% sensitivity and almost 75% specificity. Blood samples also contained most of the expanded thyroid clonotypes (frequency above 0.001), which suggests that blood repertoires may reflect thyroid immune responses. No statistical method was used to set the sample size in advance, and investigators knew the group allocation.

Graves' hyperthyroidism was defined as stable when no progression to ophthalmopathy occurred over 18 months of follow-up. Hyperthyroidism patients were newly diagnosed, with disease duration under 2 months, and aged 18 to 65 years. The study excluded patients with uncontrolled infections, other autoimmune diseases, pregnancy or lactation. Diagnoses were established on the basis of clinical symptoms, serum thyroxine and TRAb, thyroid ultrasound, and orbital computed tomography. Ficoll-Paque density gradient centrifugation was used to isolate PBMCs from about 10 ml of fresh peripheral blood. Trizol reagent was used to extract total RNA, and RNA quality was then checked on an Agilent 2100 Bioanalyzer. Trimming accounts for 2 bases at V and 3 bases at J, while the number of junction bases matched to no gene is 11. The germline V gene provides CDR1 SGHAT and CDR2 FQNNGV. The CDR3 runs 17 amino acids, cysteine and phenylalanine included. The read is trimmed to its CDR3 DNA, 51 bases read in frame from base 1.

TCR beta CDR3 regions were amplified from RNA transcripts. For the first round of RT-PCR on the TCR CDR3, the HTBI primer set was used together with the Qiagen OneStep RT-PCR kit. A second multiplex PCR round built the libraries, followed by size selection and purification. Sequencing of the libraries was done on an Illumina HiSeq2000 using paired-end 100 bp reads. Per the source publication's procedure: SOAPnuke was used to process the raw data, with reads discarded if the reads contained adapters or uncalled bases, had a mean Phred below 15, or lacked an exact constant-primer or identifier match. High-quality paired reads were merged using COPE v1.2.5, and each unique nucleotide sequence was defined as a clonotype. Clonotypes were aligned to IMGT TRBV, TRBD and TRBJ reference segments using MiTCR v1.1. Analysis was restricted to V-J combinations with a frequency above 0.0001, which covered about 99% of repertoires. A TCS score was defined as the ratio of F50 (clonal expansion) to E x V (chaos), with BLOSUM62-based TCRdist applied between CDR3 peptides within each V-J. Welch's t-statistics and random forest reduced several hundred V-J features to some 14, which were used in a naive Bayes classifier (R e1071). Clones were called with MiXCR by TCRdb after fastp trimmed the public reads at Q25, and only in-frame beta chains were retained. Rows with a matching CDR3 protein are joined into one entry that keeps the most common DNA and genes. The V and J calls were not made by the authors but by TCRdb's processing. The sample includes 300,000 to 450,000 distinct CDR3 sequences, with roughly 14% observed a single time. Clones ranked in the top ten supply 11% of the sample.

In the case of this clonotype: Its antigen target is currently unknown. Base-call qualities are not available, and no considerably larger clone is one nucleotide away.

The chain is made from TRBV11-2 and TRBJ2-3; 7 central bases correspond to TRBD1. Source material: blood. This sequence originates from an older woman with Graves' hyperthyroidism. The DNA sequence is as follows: TGTGCCAGCAGCTTATTGGTTGGGACAGAATTAACAGATACGCAGTATTTT. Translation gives CASSLLVGTELTDTQYF. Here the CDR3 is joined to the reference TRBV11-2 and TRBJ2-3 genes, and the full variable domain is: EAGVAQSPRYKIIEKRQSVAFWCNPISGHATLYWYQQILGQGPKLLIQFQNNGVVDDSQLPKDRFSAERLKGVDSTLKIQPAKLEDSAVYLCASSLLVGTELTDTQYFGPGTRLTVL.